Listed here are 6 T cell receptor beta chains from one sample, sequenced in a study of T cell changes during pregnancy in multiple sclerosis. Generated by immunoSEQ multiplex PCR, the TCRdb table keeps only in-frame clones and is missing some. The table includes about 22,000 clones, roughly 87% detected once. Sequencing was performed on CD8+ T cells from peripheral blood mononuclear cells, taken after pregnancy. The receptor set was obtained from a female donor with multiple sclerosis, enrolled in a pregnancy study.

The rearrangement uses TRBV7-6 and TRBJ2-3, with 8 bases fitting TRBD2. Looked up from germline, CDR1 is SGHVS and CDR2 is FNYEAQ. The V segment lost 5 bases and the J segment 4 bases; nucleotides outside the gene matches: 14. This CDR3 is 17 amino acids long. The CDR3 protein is CASSALRKSGSSDTQYF. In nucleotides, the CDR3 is TGTGCCAGCAGCGCCCTTAGGAAGAGCGGGAGTTCAGATACGCAGTATTTT.

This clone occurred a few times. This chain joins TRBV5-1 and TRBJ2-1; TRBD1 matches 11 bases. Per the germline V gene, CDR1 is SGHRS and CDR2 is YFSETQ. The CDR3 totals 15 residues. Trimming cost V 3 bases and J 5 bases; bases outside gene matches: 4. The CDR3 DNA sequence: TGCGCCAGCAGCTGGGGGACAGGGGGACACAATGAGCAGTTCTTC. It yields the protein CASSWGTGGHNEQFF.

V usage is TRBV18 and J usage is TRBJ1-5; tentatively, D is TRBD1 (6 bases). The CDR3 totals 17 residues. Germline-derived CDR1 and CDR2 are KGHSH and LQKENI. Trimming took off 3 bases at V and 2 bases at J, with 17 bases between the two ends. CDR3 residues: CASSPDETGAGNQPQHF. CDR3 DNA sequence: TGTGCCAGCTCACCGGATGAGACAGGAGCGGGCAATCAGCCCCAGCATTTT. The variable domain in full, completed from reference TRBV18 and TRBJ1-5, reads NAGVMQNPRHLVRRRGQEARLRCSPMKGHSHVYWYRQLPEEGLKFMVYLQKENIIDESGMPKERFSAEFPKEGPSILRIQQVVRGDSAAYFCASSPDETGAGNQPQHFGDGTRLSIL.

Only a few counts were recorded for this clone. The CDR3 reads CASSREQGSGANVLTF. The CDR3 coding sequence is TGCGCCAGCAGCCGAGAACAGGGAAGTGGGGCCAACGTCCTGACTTTC. The genes are TRBV4-1 and TRBJ2-6; tentative D call: TRBD1 (6 bases). The V and J ends lost 4 bases and 3 bases respectively, with 13 bases between them. There are 16 residues in the CDR3. The germline V gene has CDR1 MGHRA and CDR2 YSYEKL.

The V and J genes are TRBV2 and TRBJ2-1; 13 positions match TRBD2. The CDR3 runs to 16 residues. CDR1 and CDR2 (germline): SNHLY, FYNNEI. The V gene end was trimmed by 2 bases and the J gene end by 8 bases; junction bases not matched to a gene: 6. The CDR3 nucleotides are TGTGCCAGCAGTGAACGGACTAGCGGGAGACTCTATGAGCAGTTCTTC. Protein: CASSERTSGRLYEQFF. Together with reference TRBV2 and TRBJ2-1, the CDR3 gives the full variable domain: EPEVTQTPSHQVTQMGQEVILRCVPISNHLYFYWYRQILGQKVEFLVSFYNNEISEKSEIFDDQFSVERPDGSNFTLKIRSTKLEDSAMYFCASSERTSGRLYEQFFGPGTRLTVL.

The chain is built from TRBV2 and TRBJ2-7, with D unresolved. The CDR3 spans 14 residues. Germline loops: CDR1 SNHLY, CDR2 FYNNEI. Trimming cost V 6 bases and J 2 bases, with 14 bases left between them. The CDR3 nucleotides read TGTGCCAGCAGCAACTCGCCTACTGCCTACGAGCAGTACTTC. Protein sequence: CASSNSPTAYEQYF.